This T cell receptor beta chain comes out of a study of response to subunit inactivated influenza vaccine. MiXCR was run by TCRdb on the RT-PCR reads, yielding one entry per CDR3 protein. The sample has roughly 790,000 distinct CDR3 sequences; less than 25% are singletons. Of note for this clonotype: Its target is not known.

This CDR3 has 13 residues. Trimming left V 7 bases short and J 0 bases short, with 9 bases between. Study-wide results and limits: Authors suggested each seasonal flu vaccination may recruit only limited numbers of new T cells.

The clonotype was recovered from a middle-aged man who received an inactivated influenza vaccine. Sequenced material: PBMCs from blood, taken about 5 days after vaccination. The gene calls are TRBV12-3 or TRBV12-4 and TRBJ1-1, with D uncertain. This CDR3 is CASKRMLNTEAFF. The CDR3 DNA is TGTGCCAGCAAACGGATGTTGAACACTGAAGCTTTCTTT.